This TCR beta chain was profiled in a study of blood T cell repertoires in COVID-19. Study as a whole: Spain, Italy and the United States supplied samples that represented acute and convalescent COVID-19. PBMCs, B-cell-depleted T cells, or T cells provided the cDNA or gDNA that made up the material.

Authors' analysis steps: Reference gene primer amplification yielded estimated nucleated cell counts. Sequenced by immunoSEQ multiplex PCR; TCRdb stores in-frame clones only, minus some. The D gene and trimming were derived from the DNA, and the V and J assignments and clone size from that table. Of approximately 110,000 clones listed, 84% are singletons. The CDR3 spans 14 residues. V gave up 4 bases and J gave up 3 bases, with 14 bases separating them. In germline, CDR1 is SGHRS, CDR2 YFSETQ. The chain has TRBV5-1 and TRBJ2-7, with D possibly being TRBD1 (6 bases). The sample taken for sequencing was peripheral blood. This sequence originates from a woman in her fifties or sixties with acute or convalescent COVID-19. This chain's CDR3 is CASSLTGLDYEQYF. CDR3 nucleotide sequence: TGCGCCAGCAGCCTGACAGGATTAGACTACGAGCAGTACTTC.